These 32 T cell receptor beta chains originate from one sample sequenced in a study of blood T cell repertoires in COVID-19. Measured with immunoSEQ multiplex PCR; TCRdb has only the in-frame clones, and not every one. The table shows some 88,000 clones, with 65% to 90% occurring only once. The specimen was peripheral blood. Every receptor here comes from a man aged 55 to 69 with acute or convalescent COVID-19.

This clone is a singleton in its sample. The V call is TRBV19, the J call TRBJ2-5; D is perhaps TRBD2 (5 bases). This CDR3 region has 14 residues. Germline values: CDR1 LNHDA, CDR2 SQIVND (reference sequence). V was cut by 2 bases and J by 5 bases, with 12 bases left in between. The DNA of the CDR3 is TGTGCCAGTAGTATATCAGCGGACGGGGAGACCCAGTACTTC. It specifies CASSISADGETQYF.

V gene TRBV5-1 combines with J gene TRBJ1-1; D unresolved. This CDR3 is built from 13 residues. V was pared by 1 base and J by 2 bases, with 6 bases between. Per the germline V gene, CDR1 is SGHRS and CDR2 is YFSETQ. CDR3 nucleotides: TGCGCCAGCAGCTTGAATAGTAACACTGAAGCTTTCTTT. Translated: CASSLNSNTEAFF.

This sequence joins TRBV25-1 and TRBJ2-6; perhaps TRBD2 as D (5 bases). Trimming removed 3 bases at V and 0 bases at J, with 12 bases between. Germline lookup yields CDR1 MGHDK and CDR2 SYGVNS. The CDR3 spans 17 residues. The CDR3 loop reads CASSEGPGSSGANVLTF. Here the CDR3 DNA reads TGTGCCAGCAGTGAGGGTCCGGGGAGCTCTGGGGCCAACGTCCTGACTTTC.

The table lists this clone with a count of one. The CDR3 DNA reads TGTGCCAGCAGCCCTCGGGGGGCTGGGAACAATGAGCAGTTCTTC. Protein product: CASSPRGAGNNEQFF. V usage is TRBV7-9 and J usage is TRBJ2-1; tentatively, D is TRBD2 (7 bases). CDR3 length equals 15 residues. Trimming removed 5 bases at V and 5 bases at J, with 16 bases between. The germline CDR1 and CDR2 sequences are SEHNR and FQNEAQ (reference sequence).

The genes are TRBV27 and TRBJ2-2; D possibly corresponds to TRBD1 (6 bases). Germline V lookup: CDR1 MNHEY, CDR2 SMNVEV (reference sequence). V shed 6 bases and J shed 5 bases, with 16 bases lying between them. The CDR3 is 15 residues long. CDR3 DNA: TGTGCCAGCAGGGACAGTCCCCCTTCGACCGGGGAGCTGTTTTTT. It is translated as CASRDSPPSTGELFF.

The chain links TRBV10-3 to TRBJ2-3, with 12 positions matching TRBD2. The V gene end was trimmed by 7 bases and the J gene end by 4 bases; junction bases not matched to a gene: 6. The CDR3 length is 15 residues. Germline CDR1 reads ENHRY; CDR2 reads SYGVKD. CDR3 residues: CAIKGLAGIADTQYF. The DNA of the CDR3 is TGTGCCATCAAAGGACTAGCGGGAATCGCAGATACGCAGTATTTT.

CDR3 in amino acids: CASSRDSYNEQFF. The CDR3 bases are TGTGCCAGCAGTAGGGACTCTTACAATGAGCAGTTCTTC. This sequence joins TRBV6-5 and TRBJ2-1; D is perhaps TRBD2 (6 bases). The CDR3 is 13 residues long. In germline, CDR1 is MNHEY, CDR2 SVGAGI. V lost 5 bases and J lost 4, with 9 bases in between.

A word on this clone: The same CDR3 is also encoded by other DNA sequences in this sample. The rearrangement uses TRBV9 and TRBJ2-5, with TRBD2 matching 7 bases. V lost 3 bases, J lost 3 bases, and 5 bases stayed unmatched. The CDR3 consists of 14 residues. CDR1 is SGDLS, CDR2 YYNGEE, per germline. The CDR3 nucleotides read TGTGCCAGCAGCGGAGCGGGAAGAGAAGAGACCCAGTACTTC. Translation: CASSGAGREETQYF.

The chain links TRBV19 to TRBJ1-5, with 8 bases lining up with TRBD1. Germline V gene sequence: CDR1 LNHDA, CDR2 SQIVND (reference sequence). The J segment lost 3 bases and the V segment lost 8 bases, leaving 9 bases of the junction unmatched. This CDR3 has 15 residues. CDR3 sequence (DNA): TGTGCCAGTTCCTCCCTGGACAGGGACAATCAGCCCCAGCATTTT. This codes for CASSSLDRDNQPQHF.

J is TRBJ1-2 and V is TRBV19; D unresolved. V gave up 5 bases and J gave up 3 bases, with 10 bases separating them. The germline V gene has CDR1 LNHDA and CDR2 SQIVND (reference sequence). The CDR3 has 13 residues. This CDR3 is CASSSPSYYGYTF. Written as DNA, the CDR3 is TGTGCCAGTAGTTCGCCGAGTTACTATGGCTACACCTTC.

The chain uses TRBV2 and TRBJ2-7, with 7 bases identical to TRBD1. Germline values: CDR1 SNHLY, CDR2 FYNNEI. The CDR3 loop spans 15 amino acids. The V gene end was trimmed by 6 bases and the J gene end by 1 base; junction bases not matched to a gene: 9. DNA for the CDR3: TGTGCCAGCAGCGCGGACAGGCTGGGATCCTACGAGCAGTACTTC. Protein product: CASSADRLGSYEQYF.

The sample holds one count of this clone. The chain recombines TRBV7-2 with TRBJ1-6; possible D gene TRBD1, 6 bases. Germline V gene lookup returns CDR1 SGHTA and CDR2 FQGNSA. Trimming shortened V by 5 bases and J by 6 bases, and 14 bases separated the two germline ends. This CDR3 contains 15 residues. In DNA, the CDR3 is TGTGCCAGCAGCCCTCCACAGGGTAGTAATTCACCCCTCCACTTT. Its translation is CASSPPQGSNSPLHF. The complete variable domain, with remaining parts taken from reference TRBV7-2 and TRBJ1-6, reads GAGVSQSPSNKVTEKGKDVELRCDPISGHTALYWYRQSLGQGLEFLIYFQGNSAPDKSGLPSDRFSAERTGGSVSTLTIQRTQQEDSAVYLCASSPPQGSNSPLHFGNGTRLTVT.

The V and J genes are TRBV4-1 and TRBJ2-7, with D tentatively TRBD1 (6 bases). The V end lost 0 bases, the J end lost 3 bases, and 12 bases lay between the germline ends. Germline V gene data show CDR1 as MGHRA and CDR2 as YSYEKL. CDR3 length: 15 residues. As DNA, the CDR3 is TGCGCCAGCAGCCAAGAATGGGGGCAGATCTACGAGCAGTACTTC. It translates to CASSQEWGQIYEQYF.

J is TRBJ1-1 and V is TRBV7-9; no clear D gene. Germline V gives CDR1 SEHNR, CDR2 FQNEAQ (reference sequence). The V end lost 5 bases, the J end lost 1 base, and 11 bases lay between the germline ends. The CDR3 covers 14 residues. The CDR3 region is CASSPGTWNTEAFF. CDR3 bases: TGTGCCAGCAGCCCAGGAACGTGGAACACTGAAGCTTTCTTT.

The gene calls are TRBV27 and TRBJ2-5; a possible D gene is TRBD2 (5 bases). Germline loops: CDR1 MNHEY, CDR2 SMNVEV (reference sequence). Trimming pared 2 bases from V and 2 bases from J, leaving 9 bases between. This CDR3 spans 14 amino acids. The CDR3 DNA is TGTGCCAGCAGTTTAGGGTCGGGGCAAGAGACCCAGTACTTC. Translating gives CASSLGSGQETQYF.

The CDR3 region has the DNA TGTGCCAGCAGCTTACCCCGCCGACTAGCGGCACACTACAATGAGCAGTTCTTC. This sequence encodes CASSLPRRLAAHYNEQFF. The rearrangement links TRBV7-9 to TRBJ2-1; TRBD2 matches 9 bases. The CDR3 is 18 amino acids. Germline V CDR1 and CDR2: SEHNR, FQNEAQ (reference sequence). The trim removed 2 bases at V and 3 bases at J, leaving 11 bases unmatched. The whole variable domain, remainder taken from reference TRBV7-9 and TRBJ2-1, is DTGVSQNPRHKITKRGQNVTFRCDPISEHNRLYWYRQTLGQGPEFLTYFQNEAQLEKSRLLSDRFSAERPKGSFSTLEIQRTEQGDSAMYLCASSLPRRLAAHYNEQFFGPGTRLTVL.

This sequence joins TRBV29-1 and TRBJ1-1; a possible D gene is TRBD1 (5 bases). The CDR3 consists of 14 residues. The germline V and J ends were trimmed by 4 bases and 2 bases, with 14 bases remaining between them. CDR1 and CDR2 (germline): SQVTM, ANQGSEA. CDR3 loop: CSVVPGTHNTEAFF. CDR3 coding DNA: TGCAGCGTTGTACCCGGGACTCATAACACTGAAGCTTTCTTT.

The V and J genes are TRBV3-1 (or the pseudogene TRBV3-2) and TRBJ1-6; D is possibly TRBD1 (5 bases). The germline CDR1 and CDR2 sequences are LGHDT and YNNKEL (reference sequence). The CDR3 is 13 residues long. The germline V and J ends were trimmed by 3 bases and 12 bases, with 12 bases remaining between them. The CDR3, as DNA: TGTGCCAGCAGCCACGGGACTGACTTACCCCTCCACTTT. It specifies CASSHGTDLPLHF.

The CDR3 reads CASSYTQGYEQYF. The CDR3 DNA reads TGTGCCAGCAGTTACACACAGGGCTACGAGCAGTACTTC. The gene calls are TRBV6-2 or TRBV6-3 and TRBJ2-7; D possibly corresponds to TRBD1 (6 bases). Germline V gene lookup returns CDR1 MNHEY and CDR2 SVGEGT. Trimming removed 2 bases from V and 3 bases from J, with 8 bases in between. CDR3 length: 13 amino acids.

This chain uses TRBV29-1 with TRBJ2-4; maybe TRBD1 (6 bases). Germline V gives CDR1 SQVTM, CDR2 ANQGSEA. This CDR3 comprises 11 residues. The V and J ends lost 7 bases and 6 bases respectively, with 10 bases between them. DNA for the CDR3: TGCAGCGCAGAACAGGGAAACATTCAGTACTTC. It specifies CSAEQGNIQYF.

The gene calls are TRBV30 and TRBJ1-1, with TRBD1 matching over 8 bases. Unmatched junction bases numbered 10, after V lost 7 bases and J lost 0 bases. The CDR3 runs to 15 residues. Germline V lookup: CDR1 GTSNPN, CDR2 SVGIG (reference sequence). In DNA form, the CDR3 reads TGTGCCTCGACAGGGGTTGGCGGTATGAACACTGAAGCTTTCTTT. Amino acid sequence: CASTGVGGMNTEAFF.

The chain links TRBV29-1 to TRBJ1-5; TRBD1 agrees at 11 bases. V was pared by 6 bases and J by 4 bases, with 5 bases of the junction left unmatched. Germline loops: CDR1 SQVTM, CDR2 ANQGSEA. The CDR3 length is 14 residues. CDR3 sequence (DNA): TGCAGCGTGAGGACAGGGGGCGCGAATCAGCCCCAGCATTTT. This codes for CSVRTGGANQPQHF.

The chain uses TRBV5-1 and TRBJ1-1; D ambiguous. CDR3 length: 13 residues. Germline V gene lookup returns CDR1 SGHRS and CDR2 YFSETQ. Deletions cut 2 bases from V and 1 base from J, with 6 bases between. The chain's CDR3 is CASSLATNTEAFF. The CDR3 bases are TGCGCCAGCAGCTTAGCCACGAACACTGAAGCTTTCTTT. Based on the CDR3 plus reference TRBV5-1 and TRBJ1-1, the full variable domain is KAGVTQTPRYLIKTRGQQVTLSCSPISGHRSVSWYQQTPGQGLQFLFEYFSETQRNKGNFPGRFSGRQFSNSRSEMNVSTLELGDSALYLCASSLATNTEAFFGQGTRLTVV.

The chain has TRBV6-1 and TRBJ1-2; D is ambiguous. The V end lost 1 base, the J end lost 2 bases, and 11 bases lay between the germline ends. Germline loops: CDR1 MNHNS, CDR2 SASEGT. The CDR3 is 15 residues long. The DNA of the CDR3 is TGTGCCAGCAGTGAAGGTCCCGGGATCAACTATGGCTACACCTTC. Protein product: CASSEGPGINYGYTF.

The V and J genes are TRBV7-3 and TRBJ2-1; 10 nucleotides match TRBD2. Germline CDR1 is SGHTA and CDR2 is FQGTGA. The junction had 7 bases not matched to a gene; V was cut back by 5 bases and J by 3 bases. The CDR3 extends over 16 amino acids. The chain's CDR3 is CASSPSGGALYNEQFF. The CDR3 nucleotides read TGTGCCAGCAGCCCGAGCGGGGGGGCCCTCTACAATGAGCAGTTCTTC.

V usage is TRBV28 and J usage is TRBJ1-1, with 7 nucleotides matching TRBD1. This CDR3 comprises 16 residues. The ends lost 1 base at V and 0 bases at J; junction bases unmatched: 5. Per the germline V gene, CDR1 is MDHEN and CDR2 is SYDVKM. The chain's CDR3 is CASSLLQGHMNTEAFF. CDR3 coding DNA: TGTGCCAGCAGTTTATTACAGGGGCATATGAACACTGAAGCTTTCTTT.

This sequence joins TRBV27 and TRBJ2-5, with a weak D call TRBD1 (5 bases). Per germline, CDR1 MNHEY and CDR2 SMNVEV (reference sequence). The V and J ends lost 8 bases and 2 bases respectively, with 6 bases between them. The CDR3 is made up of 11 amino acids. CDR3 nucleotide sequence: TGTGCCAGCGGACATCAAGAGACCCAGTACTTC. This translates into CASGHQETQYF.

The chain uses TRBV5-4 and TRBJ2-3; D is possibly TRBD2 (5 bases). Trimming shortened V by 2 bases and J by 4 bases, and 14 bases separated the two germline ends. The CDR3 loop spans 15 amino acids. The V gene's germline CDR1 is SGHNT and CDR2 YYREEE (reference sequence). The CDR3 region has the DNA TGTGCCAGCAGCTTCGAGGGAGTAGGGTCAGATACGCAGTATTTT. This translates into CASSFEGVGSDTQYF. The whole variable domain, remainder taken from reference TRBV5-4 and TRBJ2-3, is ETGVTQSPTHLIKTRGQQVTLRCSSQSGHNTVSWYQQALGQGPQFIFQYYREEENGRGNFPPRFSGLQFPNYSSELNVNALELDDSALYLCASSFEGVGSDTQYFGPGTRLTVL.

J is TRBJ2-3 and V is TRBV11-1; 10 bases match TRBD2. CDR1 and CDR2 from the germline V gene are SGHAT and FQDESV (reference sequence). This CDR3 spans 16 amino acids. V dropped 1 base and J dropped 6; count of bases not matched to a gene: 7. The CDR3 here is CASSLEYSGGVDTQYF. In DNA, the CDR3 is TGTGCCAGCAGCTTAGAGTACAGCGGGGGGGTTGATACGCAGTATTTT. The whole variable domain, filled in from reference TRBV11-1 and TRBJ2-3, reads EAEVAQSPRYKITEKSQAVAFWCDPISGHATLYWYRQILGQGPELLVQFQDESVVDDSQLPKDRFSAERLKGVDSTLKIQPAELGDSAMYLCASSLEYSGGVDTQYFGPGTRLTVL.

The rearrangement joins TRBV19 to TRBJ1-1; D gene unclear. Trimming shortened V by 6 bases and J by 1 base, and 9 bases separated the two germline ends. The germline V gene has CDR1 LNHDA and CDR2 SQIVND (reference sequence). The CDR3 length is 13 residues. The CDR3 spells CASRNRGNTEAFF. Written as DNA, the CDR3 is TGTGCCAGTAGAAATCGGGGGAACACTGAAGCTTTCTTT.

V gene TRBV9 combines with J gene TRBJ2-3; 7 nucleotides match TRBD1. From germline, CDR1 is SGDLS and CDR2 YYNGEE. After removal of 0 bases from V and 6 bases from J, the junction contained 4 bases not matched to a gene. The CDR3 has 14 amino acids. CDR3 loop: CASSVDRGGDTQYF. The CDR3 DNA reads TGTGCCAGCAGCGTAGACAGGGGTGGGGATACGCAGTATTTT.

The chain is built from TRBV10-1 and TRBJ2-3; 12 nucleotides line up with TRBD2. This CDR3 contains 17 residues. From germline, CDR1 is WNHNN and CDR2 SYGVQD (reference sequence). V shed 3 bases, J shed 6 bases, and the junction held 10 bases outside the gene matches. Here the CDR3 reads CASSDPPRLAGVDTQYF. In nucleotides, the CDR3 is TGCGCCAGCAGTGATCCACCCCGACTAGCGGGGGTGGATACGCAGTATTTT.